This T cell receptor gamma chain came from a study of gamma delta lymphoproliferative disorders and STAT genes. Turning to the study itself: For the delta chain, EuroClonality-NGS standard procedure was applied. Study-wide points: Apart from two gamma clonotypes, major patient clonotypes were public. Symptomatic patients' major clones used less common gene combinations than indolent patients'.

This clone is labeled as medium-sized (0.01 to 0.1%). The antigen remains unidentified. Other DNA sequences in this specimen translate into the identical CDR3. The receptor sequences were amplified from genomic DNA of peripheral blood mononuclear cells. Sequenced patients: median age approximately 59 years, 5 males and about six females. Germline-derived CDR1 and CDR2 are EGSTGY and YDSYTSSV. The CDR3 extends over 12 amino acids. Trimming took 2 bases from V and 3 from J; bases not matched to a gene: 1. TCRdb re-analyzed the multiplex PCR reads via CATT. Among roughly 2,500 gamma-chain clones, about 12% were seen once, and the ten largest hold about four fifths.

The gene calls are TRGV4 and TRGJ1 or TRGJ2. Assignment of the J gene here rests on matching the DNA to germline, because TCRdb gives none. The TCR comes from a human donor with gamma-delta T-cell large granular lymphocyte leukemia. The sample taken for sequencing was blood. The CDR3 DNA reads as TGTGCCACCTGGGATGTTTATTATAAGAAACTCTTT. It translates to CATWDVYYKKLF.